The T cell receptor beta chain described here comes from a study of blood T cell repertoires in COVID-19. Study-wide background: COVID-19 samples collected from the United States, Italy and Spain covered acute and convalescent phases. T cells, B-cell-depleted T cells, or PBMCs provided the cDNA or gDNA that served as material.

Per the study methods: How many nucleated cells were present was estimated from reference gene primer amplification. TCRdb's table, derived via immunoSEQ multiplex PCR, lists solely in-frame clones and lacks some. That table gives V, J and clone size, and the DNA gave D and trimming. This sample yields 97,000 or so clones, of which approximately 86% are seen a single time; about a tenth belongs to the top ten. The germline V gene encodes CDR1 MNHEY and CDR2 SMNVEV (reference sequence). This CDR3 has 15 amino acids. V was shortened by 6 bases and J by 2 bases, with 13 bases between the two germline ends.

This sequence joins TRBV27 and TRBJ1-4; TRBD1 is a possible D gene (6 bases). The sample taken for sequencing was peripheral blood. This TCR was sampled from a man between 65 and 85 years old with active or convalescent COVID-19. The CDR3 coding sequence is TGTGCCAGCAGCTTGACGGGGGGCACTAATGAAAAACTGTTTTTT. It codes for CASSLTGGTNEKLFF. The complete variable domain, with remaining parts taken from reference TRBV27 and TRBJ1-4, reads EAQVTQNPRYLITVTGKKLTVTCSQNMNHEYMSWYRQDPGLGLRQIYYSMNVEVTDKGDVPEGYKVSRKEKRNFPLILESPSPNQTSLYFCASSLTGGTNEKLFFGSGTQLSVL.